The 29 T cell receptor beta chains below all came from one sample that was sequenced in a study of blood T cells in healthy people across ages. Alongside a J-beta primer mix, a sample-barcoded 5' primer served in a second PCR lasting roughly 6 to 12 cycles. TCRdb processed the 5' RACE reads anew with MiXCR; each CDR3 protein has one entry. The sample records approximately 290,000 distinct CDR3 sequences, roughly 26% being singletons. Sequenced sample: blood. Source of these receptors: a woman aged 70-85 years in good health.

The table lists this clonotype with a few counts. This sequence joins TRBV28 and TRBJ1-4; 7 bases match TRBD1. Trimming took 5 bases from V and 12 from J; bases not matched to a gene: 15. The CDR3 is 15 residues long. The germline V gene has CDR1 MDHEN and CDR2 SYDVKM. This CDR3 is CASSPNWTGTRELFF. The DNA of the CDR3 is TGTGCCAGCAGTCCGAACTGGACAGGTACTAGGGAACTGTTTTTT.

This clonotype was seen more than once but under ten times. The V gene is TRBV14, the J gene TRBJ2-1; D tentatively fits TRBD1 or TRBD2 (5 bases each). Trimming pared 2 bases from V and 6 bases from J, leaving 17 bases between. Germline V gives CDR1 SGHDN, CDR2 FVKESK. CDR3 length: 16 residues. CDR3 residues: CASSQSRDAQTNEQFF. CDR3 nucleotides: TGTGCCAGCAGCCAATCCCGGGACGCCCAGACCAATGAGCAGTTCTTC.

V gene TRBV27 combines with J gene TRBJ2-3, with 9 bases fitting TRBD2. Unmatched junction bases numbered 2, after V lost 3 bases and J lost 4 bases. Germline V CDR1 and CDR2: MNHEY, SMNVEV (reference sequence). CDR3 size: 14 residues. The CDR3 nucleotides are TGTGCCAGCAGTTTGCGGACTAGCGCAGATACGCAGTATTTT. It is translated as CASSLRTSADTQYF.

This clonotype was found a few times. The chain carries TRBV4-2 and TRBJ2-2, with 11 bases identical to TRBD2. This CDR3 is 17 amino acids long. V trimming: 0 bases; J trimming: 4 bases; junction bases outside the gene matches: 4. Looked up from germline, CDR1 is LGHNA and CDR2 is YNFKEQ. As DNA, the CDR3 is TGTGCCAGCAGCCAAGATCGAGGGACTAGCGGCACCGGGGAGCTGTTTTTT. This sequence encodes CASSQDRGTSGTGELFF.

This clonotype has ten or more counts. A read error may account for a junction end that differs from germline. The CDR3 sequence is CASSPPGGSYNEQFF. CDR3 DNA sequence: TGCGCCAGCAGCCCCCCCGGGGGCTCCTACAATGAGCAGTTCTTC. The rearrangement links TRBV18 to TRBJ2-1; a possible D gene is TRBD2 (6 bases). The CDR3 consists of 15 residues. Germline V gene data show CDR1 as KGHSH and CDR2 as LQKENI.

The V call is TRBV12-3 or TRBV12-4, the J call TRBJ2-7; possible D gene TRBD1, 5 bases. The J call could be wrong; TRBJ2-1 is a better fit for the DNA end. CDR3 length equals 13 residues. Written as DNA, the CDR3 is TGTGCCAGCAGTTCCTTCCAGGGCAATGAGCAGTTCTTC. It codes for CASSSFQGNEQFF.

The sample holds a few counts of this clonotype. The CDR3 loop reads CASSLPRDDPVEDTQYF. For the CDR3, the DNA is TGCGCCAGCAGCTTGCCCCGAGACGACCCCGTTGAGGATACGCAGTATTTT. V usage is TRBV5-1 and J usage is TRBJ2-3; no clear D gene. Germline V gene lookup returns CDR1 SGHRS and CDR2 YFSETQ. V shed 1 base and J shed 6 bases, with 21 bases lying between them. CDR3 length equals 17 residues.

This clonotype was recorded a few times. The chain employs TRBV12-3 or TRBV12-4 and TRBJ1-4, with D possibly TRBD1 on 6 matching bases. V was clipped by 5 bases and J by 6 bases, with 25 bases between them. This CDR3 is 18 amino acids long. CDR3 protein: CASSLTGTPVRGHEKLFF. The CDR3, as DNA: TGTGCCAGCAGTCTCACCGGGACACCGGTGCGGGGGCATGAAAAACTGTTTTTT.

In the case of this clonotype: A read error may explain this, as a much larger clone is one base away. This chain joins TRBV15 and TRBJ2-7; 12 nucleotides match TRBD2. This CDR3 has 16 amino acids. Germline loops: CDR1 LNHNV, CDR2 YYDKDF (reference sequence). The CDR3 bases are TGTGCCACCAGCAGCCGGACTAGCGGGATTCCCTACGCGCAGTACTTC. Its protein is CATSSRTSGIPYAQYF.

The table lists this clonotype with a few counts. The chain is built from TRBV21-1 and TRBJ2-5; the table assigns TRBD1, which was not confirmed against the DNA. TRBJ2-1 matches the DNA end more closely, so the J call is doubtful. TRBV21-1 is marked as a pseudogene. There are 18 residues in the CDR3. The CDR3 loop is CASSKVRPGQNHYNEQFF. The CDR3 DNA follows: TGTGCCAGCAGCAAAGTTAGGCCCGGACAGAACCACTACAATGAGCAGTTCTTC.

This clonotype was found a few times. The V gene is TRBV28, the J gene TRBJ2-7; D tentatively fits TRBD1 or TRBD2 (5 bases each). Trimming stripped 7 bases from V and 7 bases from J, with 17 bases between. Per the germline V gene, CDR1 is MDHEN and CDR2 is SYDVKM. The CDR3 has 13 amino acids. The CDR3 region has the DNA TGTGCCAGCAACCTGCCAAGCTGGGGGGAGCAGTACTTC. Encoded protein: CASNLPSWGEQYF.

The CDR3 sequence is CASSRLAGEGGAQEQYF. CDR3 DNA: TGTGCCAGCAGCCGACTAGCGGGAGAGGGTGGCGCACAAGAGCAGTACTTC. V gene TRBV7-2 combines with J gene TRBJ2-7, with TRBD2 identical over 12 bases. The CDR3 is 17 residues long. Per the germline V gene, CDR1 is SGHTA and CDR2 is FQGNSA. After removal of 5 bases from V and 7 bases from J, the junction contained 15 bases not matched to a gene. Looking up the rest from reference TRBV7-2 and TRBJ2-7 gives the full variable domain: GAGVSQSPSNKVTEKGKDVELRCDPISGHTALYWYRQSLGQGLEFLIYFQGNSAPDKSGLPSDRFSAERTGGSVSTLTIQRTQQEDSAVYLCASSRLAGEGGAQEQYFGPGTRLTVT.

This rearrangement joins TRBV21-1 to TRBJ2-3; TRBD1, as called in the table, went unchecked against the DNA. TRBV21-1 is a documented pseudogene. The CDR3 is made up of 14 amino acids. The CDR3 loop reads CASDAGRGSVTQYF. The DNA for the CDR3 is TGTGCCTCTGACGCGGGAAGGGGTTCCGTAACGCAGTATTTT.

A few counts support this clonotype. The chain is built from TRBV28 and TRBJ2-1; D is uncertain. Trimming removed 3 bases from V and 7 bases from J, with 10 bases in between. This CDR3 spans 13 amino acids. CDR1 is MDHEN, CDR2 SYDVKM, per germline. CDR3 in DNA: TGTGCCAGCAGTTTGCGTCTAATTAATGAGCAGTTCTTC. It yields the protein CASSLRLINEQFF.

The sample holds a few counts of this clonotype. CDR3 protein: CASSGTGRYEQYF. The CDR3 bases are TGTGCCAGCTCCGGGACAGGGCGCTACGAGCAGTACTTC. The chain carries TRBV6-2 or TRBV6-3 and TRBJ2-7, with TRBD1 matching 9 bases. Germline CDR1 reads MNHEY; CDR2 reads SVGEGT. J was trimmed by 3 bases and V by 8 bases; bases with no gene match: 5. The CDR3 contains 13 residues.

The count of this clonotype is one. The V gene is TRBV29-1, the J gene TRBJ2-6; D gene ambiguous. Germline CDR1 and CDR2: SQVTM and ANQGSEA. Trimming removed 7 bases at V and 2 bases at J, with 6 bases between. The CDR3 covers 12 residues. CDR3: CSAGAGANVLTF. In nucleotides, the CDR3 is TGCAGCGCAGGAGCTGGGGCCAACGTCCTGACTTTC.

This chain joins TRBV18 and TRBJ2-7, with D possibly TRBD2 on 5 matching bases. CDR1 KGHSH and CDR2 LQKENI come from the germline V gene. Trimming left V 3 bases short and J 0 bases short, with 9 bases between. This CDR3 has 14 residues. CDR3 DNA: TGTGCCAGCTCACCCAGCGGAAACTCCTACGAGCAGTACTTC. It specifies CASSPSGNSYEQYF.

This chain links TRBV5-1 with TRBJ1-1; D remains unclear. V dropped 0 bases and J dropped 0 bases, with 9 bases sitting between them. Looked up from germline, CDR1 is SGHRS and CDR2 is YFSETQ. The CDR3 is 15 residues long. The CDR3 protein is CASSLVPGLNTEAFF. The CDR3 bases are TGCGCCAGCAGCTTGGTCCCGGGGTTGAACACTGAAGCTTTCTTT. Full variable domain (outside the CDR3, taken from reference TRBV5-1 and TRBJ1-1): KAGVTQTPRYLIKTRGQQVTLSCSPISGHRSVSWYQQTPGQGLQFLFEYFSETQRNKGNFPGRFSGRQFSNSRSEMNVSTLELGDSALYLCASSLVPGLNTEAFFGQGTRLTVV.

The rearrangement joins TRBV20-1 to TRBJ2-4, with D possibly TRBD1 on 6 matching bases. Looked up from germline, CDR1 is DFQATT and CDR2 is SNEGSKA (reference sequence). Trimming removed 0 bases from V and 4 bases from J, with 16 bases in between. This CDR3 has 16 amino acids. CDR3 nucleotide sequence: TGCAGTGCTAGAGAACAGGGATCAGGGGCTAAAAACATTCAGTACTTC. Encoded protein: CSAREQGSGAKNIQYF.

This clonotype was detected only a few times. The chain employs TRBV28 and TRBJ1-2; D remains ambiguous. This CDR3 has 11 amino acids. Trimming cost V 4 bases and J 6 bases, with 6 bases left between them. The germline V gene encodes CDR1 MDHEN and CDR2 SYDVKM. CDR3 protein: CASSWQNGYTF. The CDR3 region has the DNA TGTGCCAGCAGTTGGCAGAATGGCTACACCTTC.

This chain joins TRBV28 and TRBJ2-5, with unresolved D. The CDR3 length is 11 residues. Germline V gene data show CDR1 as MDHEN and CDR2 as SYDVKM. V lost 8 bases, J lost 10 bases, and 14 bases lay in between. The CDR3 protein is CASASPRIQYF. CDR3 sequence (DNA): TGTGCCAGCGCCTCTCCTAGGATCCAGTACTTC. Looking up the rest from reference TRBV28 and TRBJ2-5 gives the full variable domain: DVKVTQSSRYLVKRTGEKVFLECVQDMDHENMFWYRQDPGLGLRLIYFSYDVKMKEKGDIPEGYSVSREKKERFSLILESASTNQTSMYLCASASPRIQYFGPGTRLLVL.

The chain combines TRBV15 with TRBJ2-4, with D tentatively TRBD2 (6 bases). Germline lookup yields CDR1 LNHNV and CDR2 YYDKDF (reference sequence). V shed 5 bases and J shed 2 bases, with 13 bases lying between them. This CDR3 has 15 residues. The CDR3 is CATSWGGVSKNIQYF. CDR3 coding DNA: TGTGCCACCAGCTGGGGCGGGGTTTCCAAAAACATTCAGTACTTC.

The chain recombines TRBV15 with TRBJ2-4, with 9 bases that match TRBD1. The CDR3 totals 16 residues. Germline V gene lookup returns CDR1 LNHNV and CDR2 YYDKDF (reference sequence). V dropped 3 bases and J dropped 8; count of bases not matched to a gene: 11. The CDR3 DNA reads TGTGCCACCAGCAGGCCGACAGGGGGAGGGCTACACATTCAGTACTTC. Encoded protein: CATSRPTGGGLHIQYF.

This chain links TRBV12-3 or TRBV12-4 with TRBJ2-4; 8 positions agree with TRBD1. The CDR3 is made up of 17 amino acids. With V trimmed by 6 bases and J by 4 bases, 14 bases remained unmatched. The CDR3 reads CASSPIQGTGAKNIQYF. CDR3 DNA sequence: TGTGCCAGCAGCCCAATTCAGGGGACAGGAGCGAAAAACATTCAGTACTTC.

Worth noting for this clonotype: A much larger clone differs by one base, so this may be a read error. V is TRBV29-1 and J is TRBJ2-3, with D unresolved. Germline assignment: CDR1 SQVTM and CDR2 ANQGSEA. The CDR3 is 14 amino acids. Trimming pared 1 base from V and 3 bases from J, leaving 11 bases between. For the CDR3, the DNA is TGCAGCGTTGAAGGAGGCTGGGGTACAGATACGCAGTATTTT. This translates into CSVEGGWGTDTQYF.

This chain joins TRBV20-1 and TRBJ2-7; D perhaps matches TRBD2 (6 bases). The V gene's germline CDR1 is DFQATT and CDR2 SNEGSKA (reference sequence). The length of the CDR3 is 13 residues. Deletions cut 1 base from V and 4 bases from J, with 11 bases between. CDR3 DNA: TGCAGTGCTAGAGTGGCGGGGCCTTACGAGCAGTACTTC. The encoded protein is CSARVAGPYEQYF.

This clonotype came up many times. The V gene is TRBV7-2, the J gene TRBJ2-7; TRBD2 aligns across 7 bases. Germline CDR1 is SGHTA and CDR2 is FQGNSA. V lost 1 base to trimming and J lost 5 bases; unmatched junction nucleotides: 5. This CDR3 contains 14 residues. Here the CDR3 DNA reads TGTGCCAGCAGCTTAGTGGGAGGGCCACACGAGCAGTACTTC. Translated, it gives CASSLVGGPHEQYF.

V is TRBV3-1 and J is TRBJ2-3; TRBD2 matches 10 bases. The germline gives CDR1 LGHDT, CDR2 YNNKEL (reference sequence). This CDR3 contains 15 residues. Germline trimming cut 0 bases from V and 8 bases from J; bases unmatched to any gene: 5. The CDR3 DNA reads TGTGCCAGCAGCCAAGAATTGGCTAGCGGGAGTACGCAGTATTTT. Translated: CASSQELASGSTQYF.

This rearrangement joins TRBV20-1 to TRBJ2-6; the D call may be TRBD1 or TRBD2 (5 bases each). The V gene lost 0 bases and the J gene lost 1 base, with 13 bases spanning the gap. The length of the CDR3 is 17 residues. The V gene's germline CDR1 is DFQATT and CDR2 SNEGSKA (reference sequence). In DNA form, the CDR3 reads TGCAGTGCTAGAGATGTGGGGGTGCCTTCTGGGGCCAACGTCCTGACTTTC. This translates into CSARDVGVPSGANVLTF.